The rows below give T cell receptor beta chains drawn from one sample of a study of T cell responses to AZD1222 COVID-19 vaccine. The table came from immunoSEQ multiplex PCR; TCRdb's copy has only in-frame clones and leaves some out. The sample holds some 200,000 clones, around 93% seen once. This specimen consisted of peripheral blood, obtained on day 0 of MenACWY control vaccination. These receptors came from an adult in good health. Both conserved end residues are part of each CDR3. D genes are given only for firm matches. Size is stated for part of the rows, as once, few or many counts, or as a class when the clone is expanded.

j_call: TRBJ1-1; clone_size: -; v_call: TRBV3-1/TRBV3-2; d_call: -; cdr3_nt: TGTGCCAGCAGCCAAGAAGCAATCGACACTGAAGCTTTCTTT; cdr3_aa: CASSQEAIDTEAFF
j_call: TRBJ2-4; clone_size: -; v_call: TRBV4-1; d_call: -; cdr3_nt: TGCGCCAGCAGCCAAGCCTGGGGCGACATTCAGTACTTC; cdr3_aa: CASSQAWGDIQYF
j_call: TRBJ1-2; clone_size: -; v_call: TRBV28; d_call: -; cdr3_nt: TGTGCCAGCAGTACTCCCGGACGTAACAAAGGCTACACCTTC; cdr3_aa: CASSTPGRNKGYTF
j_call: TRBJ2-3; clone_size: -; v_call: TRBV19; d_call: TRBD2; cdr3_nt: TGTGCCAGTACCCCGACTAGCGGGGCATCTAGCACAGATACGCAGTATTTT; cdr3_aa: CASTPTSGASSTDTQYF
j_call: TRBJ1-3; clone_size: -; v_call: TRBV15; d_call: -; cdr3_nt: TGTGCCACCAGCGGTGGAAACACCATATATTTT; cdr3_aa: CATSGGNTIYF
j_call: TRBJ1-3; clone_size: -; v_call: TRBV4-1; d_call: -; cdr3_nt: TGCGCCAGCAGCCAAGAGGGGCAAGGGTTTTCTTCCCCTGGAAACACCATATATTTT; cdr3_aa: CASSQEGQGFSSPGNTIYF
j_call: TRBJ1-2; clone_size: -; v_call: TRBV9; d_call: -; cdr3_nt: TGTGCCAGCAGCCCCGGCACGGGTGGCGGTGACTATGGCTACACCTTC; cdr3_aa: CASSPGTGGGDYGYTF
j_call: TRBJ1-5; clone_size: -; v_call: TRBV10-3; d_call: TRBD1; cdr3_nt: TGTGCCACTGGAACAGGGGCAAGTCAGCCCCAGCATTTT; cdr3_aa: CATGTGASQPQHF
j_call: TRBJ1-4; clone_size: -; v_call: TRBV6-5; d_call: -; cdr3_nt: TGTGCCAGCAGTTACGAACGCCTTAATGAAAAACTGTTTTTT; cdr3_aa: CASSYERLNEKLFF
j_call: TRBJ2-6; clone_size: -; v_call: TRBV27; d_call: TRBD2; cdr3_nt: TGTGCCAGCAGTTGGGGACTAGCAGGGGCCAACGTCCTGACTTTC; cdr3_aa: CASSWGLAGANVLTF
j_call: TRBJ1-5; clone_size: -; v_call: TRBV6-2/TRBV6-3; d_call: -; cdr3_nt: TGTGCCAGCAGTTACGGCGCCAGGGGATCAGGTAGCAGCAATCAGCCCCAGCATTTT; cdr3_aa: CASSYGARGSGSSNQPQHF
j_call: TRBJ2-1; clone_size: -; v_call: TRBV5-8; d_call: -; cdr3_nt: TGTGCCAGCAGCTTGGACGGGGCCAATGAGCAGTTCTTC; cdr3_aa: CASSLDGANEQFF
j_call: TRBJ1-1; clone_size: -; v_call: TRBV12-5; d_call: -; cdr3_nt: TGTGCTAGTGGTTCACGGTGGGCAGAAACCTTTGAAGCTTTCTTT; cdr3_aa: CASGSRWAETFEAFF
j_call: TRBJ1-2; clone_size: -; v_call: TRBV6-2/TRBV6-3; d_call: -; cdr3_nt: TGTGCCAGCAGTTACAGATTGGTCTATGGCTACACCTTC; cdr3_aa: CASSYRLVYGYTF
j_call: TRBJ2-1; clone_size: -; v_call: TRBV4-2; d_call: -; cdr3_nt: TGTGCCAGCAGCCACGGCGTGGGGGGATATGAGCAGTTCTTC; cdr3_aa: CASSHGVGGYEQFF
j_call: TRBJ1-2; clone_size: -; v_call: TRBV4-1; d_call: -; cdr3_nt: TGCGCCAGCAGCCATATCGGTGGTGGCTACACCTTC; cdr3_aa: CASSHIGGGYTF
j_call: TRBJ1-5; clone_size: -; v_call: TRBV7-2; d_call: TRBD1; cdr3_nt: TGTGCCAGCAGCTGGGCCCGAACAGGGGAAAAGGGTCAGCCCCAGCATTTT; cdr3_aa: CASSWARTGEKGQPQHF
j_call: TRBJ1-1; clone_size: -; v_call: TRBV19; d_call: -; cdr3_nt: TGTGCCAGTAGTATAGGGGGGCGAAACACTGAAGCTTTCTTT; cdr3_aa: CASSIGGRNTEAFF
j_call: TRBJ1-5; clone_size: -; v_call: TRBV7-2; d_call: TRBD1; cdr3_nt: TGTGCCAGCAGCCACGGGACAGGGGGGCAGCCCCAGCATTTT; cdr3_aa: CASSHGTGGQPQHF
j_call: TRBJ1-2; clone_size: -; v_call: TRBV28; d_call: -; cdr3_nt: TGTGCCAGCAGACCCTACTATGGCTACACCTTC; cdr3_aa: CASRPYYGYTF
j_call: TRBJ2-1; clone_size: -; v_call: TRBV3-1/TRBV3-2; d_call: -; cdr3_nt: TGTGCCAGCAGCCAAGGGGGGCGGCGGCAGTTCTTC; cdr3_aa: CASSQGGRRQFF
j_call: TRBJ1-1; clone_size: -; v_call: TRBV6-2/TRBV6-3; d_call: -; cdr3_nt: TGTGCCAGCAGCGGCCTTTTGGGACACACGTTCGGCCCTGAAGCTTTCTTT; cdr3_aa: CASSGLLGHTFGPEAFF
j_call: TRBJ2-5; clone_size: -; v_call: TRBV24-1; d_call: -; cdr3_nt: TGTGCCACCAGTGATTCGAGGACAGTTCAAGAGACCCAGTACTTC; cdr3_aa: CATSDSRTVQETQYF
j_call: TRBJ1-4; clone_size: -; v_call: TRBV28; d_call: -; cdr3_nt: TGTGCCAGCAGTAGGGATGCAACTAATGAAAAACTGTTTTTT; cdr3_aa: CASSRDATNEKLFF
j_call: TRBJ1-5; clone_size: -; v_call: TRBV28; d_call: -; cdr3_nt: TGTGCCAGCAGCCCGTTGGCTGGTGGCAATCAGCCCCAGCATTTT; cdr3_aa: CASSPLAGGNQPQHF
j_call: TRBJ2-7; clone_size: once; v_call: TRBV5-8; d_call: TRBD1; cdr3_nt: TGTGCCAGCAGCTGGTCCGGGACAGGGGTGCTCAACGAGCAGTACTTC; cdr3_aa: CASSWSGTGVLNEQYF
j_call: TRBJ1-2; clone_size: once; v_call: TRBV19; d_call: TRBD1; cdr3_nt: TGTGCCAGTAGAACTCCAGGACAGGGGTATGGCTACACCTTC; cdr3_aa: CASRTPGQGYGYTF
j_call: TRBJ2-3; clone_size: -; v_call: TRBV6-1; d_call: TRBD2; cdr3_nt: TGTGCCAGCAGTGCCCTCCGGGCAAGCGGGATCCCAGATACGCAGTATTTT; cdr3_aa: CASSALRASGIPDTQYF
j_call: TRBJ1-2; clone_size: -; v_call: TRBV29-1; d_call: TRBD1; cdr3_nt: TGCAGCGTTGAACCTTTGGGACAGCTCTATGGCTACACCTTC; cdr3_aa: CSVEPLGQLYGYTF